The 8 T cell receptor beta chains below come from one sample, sequenced in a study of T cell repertoires in cytomegalovirus infection (dated by TCRdb to the late 2010s). Sample treatment or condition, as interpreted from the label and publication: in vitro stimulation with specific CMV peptide epitopes to enrich CMV-specific T cells. Their antigens remain unidentified. Sequencing was carried out with an Illumina HiSeq 1500. TCRdb ran its own pipeline on the public reads, namely fastp trimming at Q25 and MiXCR clone calling, and kept in-frame beta chains. Entries are consolidated by CDR3 protein sequence, retaining the most common genes and DNA. A total of 400,000 to 600,000 distinct CDR3 sequences appear in this sample, roughly 42% of them only once. Of the sample, approximately 40% falls within the top ten clones. The material was cultured PBMCs, obtained from culture after CMV antigen stimulation. These receptor sequences come from a human donor in good health (CMV status not recorded). Some clones in this sample may be carry-over from other donors' samples.

The chain couples TRBV28 to TRBJ1-1; 7 bases fit TRBD1. The CDR3 length is 18 residues. Germline-derived CDR1 and CDR2 are MDHEN and SYDVKM. The trim removed 5 bases at V and 4 bases at J, leaving 19 bases unmatched. The CDR3 nucleotides are TGTGCCAGCAGTACCGCCTGGGGGGTTACAGGGGACGGCACTGAAGCTTTCTTT. Amino acids: CASSTAWGVTGDGTEAFF.

This rearrangement joins TRBV12-3 or TRBV12-4 to TRBJ2-1, with D unclear. V was cut by 6 bases and J by 13 bases, with 16 bases left in between. The CDR3 has 12 residues. The CDR3 loop reads CASSQLRPVQFF. As DNA, the CDR3 is TGTGCCAGCAGCCAGCTTCGGCCAGTACAGTTCTTC.

This clonotype was seen more than once but under ten times. The chain joins TRBV7-6 to TRBJ2-5; D possibly corresponds to TRBD1 (6 bases). The germline CDR1 and CDR2 sequences are SGHVS and FNYEAQ. The CDR3 runs to 11 residues. With 10 bases removed from V and 4 bases from J, the gap between germline ends came to 10 bases. CDR3 protein: CATSRGETQYF. CDR3 DNA sequence: TGTGCCACTTCCAGGGGAGAGACCCAGTACTTC.

This sequence joins TRBV20-1 and TRBJ2-1, with a possible D match to TRBD2 (5 bases). The CDR3 contains 15 residues. The ends were cut back, 6 bases at V and 2 bases at J, with 17 bases in the middle. Germline V gives CDR1 DFQATT, CDR2 SNEGSKA (reference sequence). The CDR3 sequence is CSARVGLAAYNEQFF. CDR3 DNA: TGCAGTGCCCGAGTAGGACTGGCGGCCTACAATGAGCAGTTCTTC.

This clonotype has only a few counts. Mismatch with germline at one junction end may stem from a read error. This sequence joins TRBV28 and TRBJ2-1; tentative D call: TRBD1 (5 bases). The CDR3 sequence is 15 residues long. The V gene's germline CDR1 is MDHEN and CDR2 SYDVKM. The CDR3 nucleotides read TGTGTCAGCAGTTCAGGACACCAAAGTTACAATGAGCAGTTCTTC. It yields the protein CVSSSGHQSYNEQFF.

The chain couples TRBV20-1 to TRBJ2-7; perhaps TRBD1 as D (5 bases). The V gene lost 6 bases and the J gene lost 1 base, with 13 bases spanning the gap. Per germline, CDR1 DFQATT and CDR2 SNEGSKA (reference sequence). The CDR3 spans 13 residues. In DNA, the CDR3 is TGCAGTGCCCGACAGATCCCATCCTACGAGCAGTACTTC. This sequence encodes CSARQIPSYEQYF.

This clonotype was observed a handful of times. V usage is TRBV20-1 and J usage is TRBJ2-7; D is undetermined. Germline values: CDR1 DFQATT, CDR2 SNEGSKA (reference sequence). Trimming shortened V by 3 bases and J by 3 bases, and 6 bases separated the two germline ends. The CDR3 contains 11 residues. The chain's CDR3 is CSASERYEQYF. In nucleotides, the CDR3 is TGCAGTGCTAGTGAACGCTACGAGCAGTACTTC.

The chain joins TRBV7-2 to TRBJ2-7; either TRBD1 or TRBD2 may supply D (5 bases each). Germline CDR1 is SGHTA and CDR2 is FQGNSA. V lost 3 bases and J 2 bases, leaving 11 bases between the germline ends. The CDR3 is 14 residues long. The CDR3 is CASSFVKGPYEQYF. The CDR3 nucleotides read TGTGCCAGCAGCTTCGTGAAGGGACCCTACGAGCAGTACTTC.